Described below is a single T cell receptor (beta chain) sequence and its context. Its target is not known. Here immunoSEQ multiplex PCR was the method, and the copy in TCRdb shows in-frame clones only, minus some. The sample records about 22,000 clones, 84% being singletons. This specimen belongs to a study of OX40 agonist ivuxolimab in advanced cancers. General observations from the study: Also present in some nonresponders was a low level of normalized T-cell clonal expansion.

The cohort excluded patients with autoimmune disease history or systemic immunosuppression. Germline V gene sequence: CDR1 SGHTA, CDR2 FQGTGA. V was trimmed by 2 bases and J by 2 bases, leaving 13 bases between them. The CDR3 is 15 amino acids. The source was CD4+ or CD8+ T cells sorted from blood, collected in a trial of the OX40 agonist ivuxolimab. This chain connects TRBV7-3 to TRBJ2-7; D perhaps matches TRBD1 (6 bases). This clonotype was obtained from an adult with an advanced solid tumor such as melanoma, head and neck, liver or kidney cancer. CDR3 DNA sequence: TGTGCCAGCAGCTTAGAGGGGACACCGACCTACGAGCAGTACTTC. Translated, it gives CASSLEGTPTYEQYF.